This TCR beta chain was obtained from a study of cytomegalovirus exposure and HLA in healthy donors. Study at large: Earlier findings included roughly 120 million unique TCR beta sequences obtained from roughly 200 million T cells. General study findings and limits: Later analysis identified a missense DCLRE1C variant that was linked to TCR beta V- and J-gene trimming. Listed as cytomegalovirus-associated were 164 TCR beta chains.

This clone was found a few times. Its antigen is not identified. Primers included in the PCR were 60 Vbeta and 13 Jbeta primers. Profiling relied on immunoSEQ multiplex PCR, and the TCRdb table lists in-frame clones only, not all of them. The profile shows approximately 150,000 clones, roughly 10% of them singletons. CDR1 LNHDA and CDR2 SQIVND come from the germline V gene (reference sequence). V was cut by 10 bases and J by 1 base, with 8 bases left in between. This CDR3 spans 11 amino acids. The chain couples TRBV19 to TRBJ2-7; weak D call: TRBD2 (5 bases). The material sequenced was PBMCs. The receptor comes from a male donor in good health and CMV-seronegative. CDR3 bases: TGTGCCACTCGGACTTCCTACGAGCAGTACTTC. Translated: CATRTSYEQYF.